This is a list of T cell receptor beta chains from one sample in a study of blood T cell repertoires in COVID-19. Method: immunoSEQ multiplex PCR; TCRdb's copy keeps in-frame clones and lacks some. Altogether roughly 170,000 clones are present, around 84% being singletons, with the ten largest covering about 2.6%. Sequenced material: peripheral blood. The receptors were sampled from a middle-aged man with active or convalescent COVID-19. The conserved cysteine and the conserved F or W are not part of the CDR3 here. The order of the fields is CDR3 length, V gene, J gene, CDR3 protein.

16,TRBV6-1,TRBJ2-7,ASSERRSGGPSPYEQY
10,TRBV3-1/TRBV3-2,TRBJ1-2,ASSLQAYGYT
15,TRBV4-3,TRBJ2-6,ASSPGQGWSGANVLT
14,TRBV25-1,TRBJ2-6,ASSESPVSGANVLT
13,TRBV28,TRBJ1-1,ASSFGQGRGAEAF
16,TRBV4-1,TRBJ2-3,ASSQTNLRGPSTDTQY
12,TRBV5-6,TRBJ1-1,ASSVQGAWTEAF
11,TRBV6-5,TRBJ1-2,ASGVRGFDGCT
13,TRBV5-1,TRBJ2-7,ASSLGSGGDDEQY
13,TRBV5-1,TRBJ1-6,ASSGEGRDNSPLH
11,TRBV4-1,TRBJ1-4,ASRETLNEKLF
10,TRBV6-5,TRBJ1-1,ASRLRNTEAF
15,TRBV6-2/TRBV6-3,TRBJ1-1,ASSYSILGQGYPEAF
12,TRBV9,TRBJ1-3,ASSVLGSGNTIY
14,TRBV6-6,TRBJ2-3,ASSPGASGGTDTQY
13,TRBV5-1,TRBJ1-1,ASLGQGAGPTEAF
14,TRBV6-1,TRBJ1-2,ASSELIYGQNYGYT
14,TRBV2,TRBJ2-3,ASSDTPRTGADTQY
13,TRBV5-5,TRBJ1-2,ASSAMARLVYGYT
13,TRBV4-2,TRBJ2-3,ASSQVQGEADTQY
11,TRBV24-1,TRBJ1-1,ATSDSLYTEAF
14,TRBV5-6,TRBJ1-1,ASSTLSRDSKKRAF
11,TRBV4-1,TRBJ2-7,ASSRTGSYEQY
18,TRBV7-8,TRBJ2-6,ASRNPWGSGGAAGANVLT
15,TRBV5-1,TRBJ2-5,ASSLGASGGLRETQY
10,TRBV27,TRBJ1-1,ASSLIGGEAF
12,TRBV3-1/TRBV3-2,TRBJ2-1,ASSPDRVNNEQF
13,TRBV9,TRBJ2-6,ASSVGRAGANVLT
12,TRBV25-1,TRBJ1-2,ASKSGDGGSGYT
12,TRBV27,TRBJ2-3,ASSDRGTTDTQY
15,TRBV9,TRBJ2-1,ASSVVSGGFSYNEQF
12,TRBV18,TRBJ1-6,ASSGARGNSPLH
10,TRBV7-8,TRBJ1-3,ASSSQGDTIY
12,TRBV12-5,TRBJ2-2,ASGLSGGTGELF
12,TRBV5-5,TRBJ1-6,ASSLLQANSPLH
12,TRBV2,TRBJ2-1,ASIRGGSYNEQF
13,TRBV5-1,TRBJ1-2,ASSLLDRGGYGYT
12,TRBV20-1,TRBJ1-6,SASRGIGDSPLH
11,TRBV2,TRBJ2-3,ASSLPSTDTQY
12,TRBV21-1,TRBJ1-4,ASSSRTSGEKLF
12,TRBV5-4,TRBJ1-2,ASSPGDRGDGYT
14,TRBV4-3,TRBJ2-2,ASSQETGGATGELF
13,TRBV30,TRBJ2-6,AWSVPGTGANVLT
12,TRBV10-1,TRBJ1-6,ASSGGRDNSPLH
12,TRBV5-5,TRBJ2-5,ASSRTSAQETQY
19,TRBV4-3,TRBJ2-1,ASSQGGGDAGWDRGYNEQF
10,TRBV12-3/TRBV12-4,TRBJ1-3,ASRSSGNTIY
10,TRBV27,TRBJ2-7,ASSFPGGEQY
13,TRBV6-6,TRBJ2-5,ASSYSGQGQETQY
11,TRBV6-5,TRBJ1-1,ASRQVVRTEAF
12,TRBV11-2,TRBJ1-5,ASSLSTGGQPQH
10,TRBV2,TRBJ2-7,AGGTMTYEQY